This entry concerns a single TCR beta chain. Data came from immunoSEQ multiplex PCR; TCRdb stores just in-frame clones and leaves some out. The table includes roughly 75,000 clones, 65% to 90% detected once. This CDR3 has 17 residues. V shed 5 bases, J shed 3 bases, and the junction held 11 bases outside the gene matches. CDR1 is MNHNY, CDR2 SVGAGI, per germline (reference sequence). The data originate from a study of blood T cell repertoires in COVID-19. As for the study in general: Samples taken during acute and convalescent COVID-19 were collected in the United States, Italy and Spain.

The sequence derives from a man aged 50 or older with COVID-19, enrolled during active disease. Sequencing used peripheral blood. This chain links TRBV6-6 with TRBJ2-3; 10 bases map to TRBD2. CDR3 sequence: CASSLRASGSVTDTQYF. DNA for the CDR3: TGTGCCAGCAGTCTGCGGGCTAGCGGGAGTGTTACAGATACGCAGTATTTT.